This TCR beta chain was documented in a study of T cell responses to AZD1222 COVID-19 vaccine. The study's findings and limits: Two AZD1222 administrations were followed by greater Spike-specific TCR breadth and depth.

Germline-derived CDR1 and CDR2 are MNHEY and SMNVEV (reference sequence). V was pared by 1 base and J by 5 bases, with 8 bases between. The CDR3 sequence is 14 residues long. Measured with immunoSEQ multiplex PCR; TCRdb has only the in-frame clones, and not every one. The sample yields around 100,000 clones, around 87% seen once. A word on this clone: Its antigen is not known.

This clonotype originated in an adult in good health. Sequencing was performed on peripheral blood, taken on day 0 of MenACWY control vaccination. This chain links TRBV27 with TRBJ2-2; D possibly corresponds to TRBD2 (5 bases). For the CDR3, the DNA is TGTGCCAGCAGTTTATTTCCGGGAACCGGGGAGCTGTTTTTT. Translated, it gives CASSLFPGTGELFF.